These 26 T cell receptor beta chains came from one sample sequenced in a study of blood T cell repertoires in COVID-19. Profiling relied on immunoSEQ multiplex PCR, and the TCRdb table lists in-frame clones only, not all of them. The sample lists about 170,000 clones; around four fifths were seen once. Sequencing input: peripheral blood. These receptors were collected from a middle-aged man who had recovered from COVID-19.

The rearrangement links TRBV6-5 to TRBJ1-1, with a tentative D call TRBD1 (6 bases). V was clipped by 8 bases and J by 0 bases, with 10 bases between them. Germline values: CDR1 MNHEY, CDR2 SVGAGI. The length of the CDR3 is 13 residues. CDR3 DNA sequence: TGTGCCAGCCCCAGGGGCTTGAACACTGAAGCTTTCTTT. Translation gives CASPRGLNTEAFF.

A few counts support this clone. V usage is TRBV10-3 and J usage is TRBJ2-1, with no clear D. CDR3 length: 15 amino acids. Looked up from germline, CDR1 is ENHRY and CDR2 is SYGVKD. V was shortened by 0 bases and J by 4 bases, with 10 bases between the two germline ends. The CDR3 reads CAISESRLPYNEQFF. The CDR3 DNA reads TGTGCCATCAGTGAGTCGAGGTTACCATACAATGAGCAGTTCTTC.

The chain links TRBV3-1 (or the pseudogene TRBV3-2) to TRBJ1-6; 9 positions match TRBD1. With V trimmed by 6 bases and J by 7 bases, 7 bases remained unmatched. This CDR3 spans 15 amino acids. Germline lookup yields CDR1 LGHDT and CDR2 YNNKEL (reference sequence). The CDR3 DNA is TGTGCCAGCAGGCCGACAGGGGGATACAATTCACCCCTCCACTTT. Translated, it gives CASRPTGGYNSPLHF.

V is TRBV6-5 and J is TRBJ2-3; 8 bases align to TRBD1. This CDR3 region has 14 residues. The junction had 6 bases not matched to a gene; V was cut back by 6 bases and J by 4 bases. Germline V gene lookup returns CDR1 MNHEY and CDR2 SVGAGI. CDR3 residues: CASSLGQAPDTQYF. In DNA form, the CDR3 reads TGTGCCAGCAGCTTGGGACAGGCCCCAGATACGCAGTATTTT.

The gene calls are TRBV27 and TRBJ2-2, with 8 bases matching TRBD1. The V gene end was trimmed by 8 bases and the J gene end by 2 bases; junction bases not matched to a gene: 4. Germline V gene sequence: CDR1 MNHEY, CDR2 SMNVEV (reference sequence). CDR3 size: 14 residues. The CDR3 loop reads CASRQGLNTGELFF. In DNA form, the CDR3 reads TGTGCCAGCCGACAGGGGCTCAACACCGGGGAGCTGTTTTTT.

The rearrangement uses TRBV19 and TRBJ2-5; D perhaps matches TRBD1 (5 bases). Germline V gives CDR1 LNHDA, CDR2 SQIVND (reference sequence). V lost 1 base to trimming and J lost 5 bases, with 14 bases between them. The CDR3 has 15 residues. In DNA form, the CDR3 reads TGTGCCAGTAGTATAGTCAGGGCTGGGGTCGAGACCCAGTACTTC. Translated, it gives CASSIVRAGVETQYF.

The gene calls are TRBV9 and TRBJ2-3; unclear D gene. Germline loops: CDR1 SGDLS, CDR2 YYNGEE. The V end lost 0 bases, the J end lost 0 bases, and 11 bases lay between the germline ends. The CDR3 is 16 amino acids. The CDR3 loop reads CASSVGGRPSTDTQYF. As DNA, the CDR3 is TGTGCCAGCAGCGTAGGAGGTCGTCCTAGCACAGATACGCAGTATTTT. Based on the CDR3 plus reference TRBV9 and TRBJ2-3, the full variable domain is DSGVTQTPKHLITATGQRVTLRCSPRSGDLSVYWYQQSLDQGLQFLIQYYNGEERAKGNILERFSAQQFPDLHSELNLSSLELGDSALYFCASSVGGRPSTDTQYFGPGTRLTVL.

The V call is TRBV21-1, the J call TRBJ1-2; the table's D call of TRBD1 was not tested on the DNA. TRBV21-1 is termed a pseudogene. The CDR3 contains 14 residues. DNA of the CDR3: TGTGCCAGCCCTCCGGGGACAGGGAACTATGGCTACACCTTC. Translation gives CASPPGTGNYGYTF.

The chain recombines TRBV5-6 with TRBJ1-1; a possible D gene is TRBD1 (5 bases). The CDR3 covers 14 residues. Germline lookup yields CDR1 SGHDT and CDR2 YYEEEE. Trimming shortened V by 2 bases and J by 3 bases, and 11 bases separated the two germline ends. The CDR3 nucleotides are TGTGCCAGCAGCTTTAAAGGGGAGGACACTGAAGCTTTCTTT. It encodes CASSFKGEDTEAFF.

This clone was seen a few times. The same CDR3 is also encoded by other DNA sequences in this sample. This sequence joins TRBV9 and TRBJ2-3; no clear D. The germline CDR1 and CDR2 sequences are SGDLS and YYNGEE. The CDR3 is 14 residues long. Between the trimmed V and J ends, which lost 0 bases and 0 bases, there was a span of 5 bases. The CDR3 is CASSVATSTDTQYF. The DNA of the CDR3 is TGTGCCAGCAGCGTAGCCACAAGCACAGATACGCAGTATTTT.

The chain is built from TRBV5-4 and TRBJ1-2, with D hard to call. V lost 1 base, J lost 7 bases, and 8 bases lay in between. Germline loops: CDR1 SGHNT, CDR2 YYREEE (reference sequence). The CDR3 has 12 amino acids. The CDR3 nucleotides read TGTGCCAGCAGCTTGTCGGCGGTTGGCTACACCTTC. Protein: CASSLSAVGYTF.

The sample holds one count of this clone. The V and J genes are TRBV30 and TRBJ2-5; D may be TRBD2 (6 bases). Germline V gene data show CDR1 as GTSNPN and CDR2 as SVGIG (reference sequence). The CDR3 has 13 residues. Trimming shortened V by 4 bases and J by 4 bases, and 13 bases separated the two germline ends. Here the CDR3 DNA reads TGTGCCTGGATTACTAGCCTGGGAGAGACCCAGTACTTC. This gives the protein CAWITSLGETQYF.

This clone has a single count. The V and J genes are TRBV4-1 and TRBJ2-7; a weak D match, TRBD1 (6 bases). CDR3 length equals 14 residues. Deletions cut 1 base from V and 7 bases from J, with 14 bases between. Germline lookup yields CDR1 MGHRA and CDR2 YSYEKL. CDR3 residues: CASSQVDSLGEQYF. In nucleotides, the CDR3 is TGCGCCAGCAGCCAAGTGGACAGTCTGGGGGAGCAGTACTTC.

This clone was found a few times. This chain links TRBV9 with TRBJ2-3; 16 bases map to TRBD2. J was trimmed by 6 bases and V by 3 bases; bases with no gene match: 7. The CDR3 consists of 17 residues. CDR1 SGDLS and CDR2 YYNGEE come from the germline V gene. The CDR3 is CASSGIPGLAGGDTQYF. CDR3 coding DNA: TGTGCCAGCAGCGGGATACCGGGACTAGCGGGGGGGGATACGCAGTATTTT.

The J gene is TRBJ2-4, the V gene TRBV6-2 or TRBV6-3; a weak D match, TRBD1 (5 bases). The length of the CDR3 is 16 residues. CDR1 is MNHEY and CDR2 is SVGEGT in the germline V gene. V dropped 6 bases and J dropped 0 bases, with 15 bases sitting between them. CDR3 in amino acids: CASSFGHQLAKNIQYF. The CDR3 nucleotides read TGTGCCAGCAGCTTCGGACATCAATTAGCCAAAAACATTCAGTACTTC.

The chain employs TRBV7-3 and TRBJ2-2, with D possibly TRBD1 on 5 matching bases. V was cut by 2 bases and J by 6 bases, with 10 bases left in between. CDR1 SGHTA and CDR2 FQGTGA come from the germline V gene. The CDR3 runs to 14 residues. The DNA of the CDR3 is TGTGCCAGCAGCTTAGGGGCCTCACCCGGGGAGCTGTTTTTT. This translates into CASSLGASPGELFF.

About this clone: The sample holds other DNA sequences that translate to the same CDR3. The chain carries TRBV6-1 and TRBJ2-3, with 12 nucleotides matching TRBD2. The CDR3 consists of 15 residues. V lost 2 bases and J lost 4; bases outside the gene matches: 1. Germline V CDR1 and CDR2: MNHNS, SASEGT. The CDR3 here is CASSELAGGPDTQYF. As DNA, the CDR3 is TGTGCCAGCAGTGAACTAGCGGGAGGGCCAGATACGCAGTATTTT.

The chain joins TRBV27 to TRBJ2-7; 7 bases match TRBD1. Per germline, CDR1 MNHEY and CDR2 SMNVEV (reference sequence). The CDR3 consists of 15 residues. J lost 4 bases, V lost 5 bases, and 11 bases had no gene match. This CDR3 is CASSRQGISVYEQYF. CDR3 DNA sequence: TGTGCCAGCAGTCGACAGGGAATCTCCGTGTACGAGCAGTACTTC.

The genes are TRBV19 and TRBJ2-7; TRBD1 aligns across 10 bases. Germline-derived CDR1 and CDR2 are LNHDA and SQIVND (reference sequence). V was pared by 0 bases and J by 5 bases, with 7 bases of the junction left unmatched. This CDR3 is built from 16 residues. The CDR3 DNA sequence: TGTGCCAGTAGTATAGATCATGGGACAGGGGCGGACGAGCAGTACTTC. It translates to CASSIDHGTGADEQYF.

The chain couples TRBV5-1 to TRBJ2-1; tentatively, D is TRBD2 (5 bases). This CDR3 has 16 residues. Trimming cost V 0 bases and J 3 bases, with 13 bases left between them. The V gene's germline CDR1 is SGHRS and CDR2 YFSETQ. The CDR3 DNA reads TGCGCCAGCAGCTTGGGTCCAGCGGAGAACTACAATGAGCAGTTCTTC. It codes for CASSLGPAENYNEQFF.

This sequence joins TRBV15 and TRBJ2-5; no clear D gene. The ends were cut back, 1 base at V and 1 base at J, with 10 bases in the middle. Germline loops: CDR1 LNHNV, CDR2 YYDKDF (reference sequence). This CDR3 is 15 amino acids long. The CDR3 sequence is CATSRVWAPQETQYF. CDR3 in DNA: TGTGCCACCAGCAGAGTGTGGGCCCCCCAAGAGACCCAGTACTTC.

In this sample, this clone turned up once. The chain recombines TRBV23-1 with TRBJ2-3; 8 bases fit TRBD2. TRBV23-1 is assigned to the ORF class and has an uncertain function. Germline trimming cut 3 bases from V and 2 bases from J; bases unmatched to any gene: 7. The CDR3 consists of 16 residues. The CDR3 loop reads CASSHGREAHTDTQYF. The DNA of the CDR3 is TGCGCCAGCAGTCATGGGCGGGAGGCGCACACAGATACGCAGTATTTT.

The chain employs TRBV18 and TRBJ2-4, with 10 bases matching TRBD2. The CDR3 contains 17 residues. V was pared by 3 bases and J by 6 bases, with 11 bases of the junction left unmatched. The V gene's germline CDR1 is KGHSH and CDR2 LQKENI. CDR3 region: CASSPGIIAGGRNIQYF. The CDR3 nucleotides read TGTGCCAGCTCACCCGGGATAATAGCGGGAGGAAGAAACATTCAGTACTTC.

The chain links TRBV5-8 to TRBJ1-6, with 7 bases fitting TRBD1. This CDR3 is 14 amino acids long. J gave up 9 bases and V 4 bases, and 7 bases lay outside the gene matches. Germline-derived CDR1 and CDR2 are SGHTS and YDEGEE. The chain's CDR3 is CASSDRDSFSPLHF. The CDR3 nucleotides are TGTGCCAGCAGCGACCGGGACAGCTTTTCACCCCTCCACTTT.

V is TRBV30 and J is TRBJ1-1; D is perhaps TRBD1 (5 bases). Trimming removed 2 bases at V and 2 bases at J, with 12 bases between. From germline, CDR1 is GTSNPN and CDR2 SVGIG (reference sequence). The CDR3 sequence is 14 residues long. The CDR3 coding sequence is TGTGCCTGGAGTATAGGGGCGAGTAACACTGAAGCTTTCTTT. This gives the protein CAWSIGASNTEAFF.

The V gene is TRBV6-6, the J gene TRBJ1-1; 7 nucleotides match TRBD1. Trimming took 4 bases from V and 7 from J; bases not matched to a gene: 6. The CDR3 runs to 13 residues. Germline loops: CDR1 MNHNY, CDR2 SVGAGI (reference sequence). CDR3 residues: CASSLDRLYEAFF. The CDR3 DNA is TGTGCCAGCAGTTTGGACAGGCTATATGAAGCTTTCTTT.